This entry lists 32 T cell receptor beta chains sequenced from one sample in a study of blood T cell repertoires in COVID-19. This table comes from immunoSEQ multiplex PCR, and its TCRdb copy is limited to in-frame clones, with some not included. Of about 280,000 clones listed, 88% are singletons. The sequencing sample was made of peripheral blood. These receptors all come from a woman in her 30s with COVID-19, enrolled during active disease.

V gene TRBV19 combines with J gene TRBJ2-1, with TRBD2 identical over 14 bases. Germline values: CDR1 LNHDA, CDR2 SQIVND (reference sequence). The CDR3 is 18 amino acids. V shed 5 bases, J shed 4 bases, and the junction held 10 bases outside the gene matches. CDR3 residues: CASSPRLAGGPRYNEQFF. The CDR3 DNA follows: TGTGCCAGTAGTCCTCGACTAGCGGGAGGGCCACGGTACAATGAGCAGTTCTTC.

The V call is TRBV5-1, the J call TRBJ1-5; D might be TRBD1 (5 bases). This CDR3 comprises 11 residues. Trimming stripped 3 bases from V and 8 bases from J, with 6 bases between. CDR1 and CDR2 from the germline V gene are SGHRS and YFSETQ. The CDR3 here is CASSWGEPQHF. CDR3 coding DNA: TGCGCCAGCAGCTGGGGCGAGCCCCAGCATTTT.

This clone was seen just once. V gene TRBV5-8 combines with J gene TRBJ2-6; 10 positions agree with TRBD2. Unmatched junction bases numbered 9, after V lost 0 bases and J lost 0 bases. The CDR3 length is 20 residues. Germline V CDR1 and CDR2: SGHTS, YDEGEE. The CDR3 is CASSLAEGGLAVSGANVLTF. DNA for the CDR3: TGTGCCAGCAGCTTGGCCGAAGGAGGACTAGCGGTCTCTGGGGCCAACGTCCTGACTTTC. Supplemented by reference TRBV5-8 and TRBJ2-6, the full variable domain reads EAGVTQSPTHLIKTRGQQATLRCSPISGHTSVYWYQQALGLGLQFLLWYDEGEERNRGNFPPRFSGRQFPNYSSELNVNALELEDSALYLCASSLAEGGLAVSGANVLTFGAGSRLTVL.

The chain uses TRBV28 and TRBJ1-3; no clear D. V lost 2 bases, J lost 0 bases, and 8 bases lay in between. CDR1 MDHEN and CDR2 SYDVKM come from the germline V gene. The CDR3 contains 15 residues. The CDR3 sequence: CASSLGGSSGNTIYF. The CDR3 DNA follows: TGTGCCAGCAGTTTAGGCGGTTCCTCTGGAAACACCATATATTTT.

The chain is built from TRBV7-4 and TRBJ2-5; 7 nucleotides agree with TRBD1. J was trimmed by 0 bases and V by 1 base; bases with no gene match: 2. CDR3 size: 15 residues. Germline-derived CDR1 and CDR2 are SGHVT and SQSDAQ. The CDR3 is CASSLEGAYQETQYF. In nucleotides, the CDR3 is TGTGCCAGCAGCTTAGAGGGGGCATACCAAGAGACCCAGTACTTC.

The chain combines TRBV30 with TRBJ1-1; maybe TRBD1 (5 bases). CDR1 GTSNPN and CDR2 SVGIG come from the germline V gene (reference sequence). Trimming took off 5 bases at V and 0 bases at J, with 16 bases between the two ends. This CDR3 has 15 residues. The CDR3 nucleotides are TGTGCCTGGGGGGACGCGGGACTCATGAACACTGAAGCTTTCTTT. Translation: CAWGDAGLMNTEAFF. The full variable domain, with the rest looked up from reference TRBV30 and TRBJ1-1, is SQTIHQWPATLVQPVGSPLSLECTVEGTSNPNLYWYRQAAGRGLQLLFYSVGIGQISSEVPQNLSASRPQDRQFILSSKKLLLSDSGFYLCAWGDAGLMNTEAFFGQGTRLTVV.

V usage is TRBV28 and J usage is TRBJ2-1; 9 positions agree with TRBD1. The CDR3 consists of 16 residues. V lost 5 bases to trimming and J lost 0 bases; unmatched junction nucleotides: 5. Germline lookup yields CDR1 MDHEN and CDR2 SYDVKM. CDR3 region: CASSRGQGFSYNEQFF. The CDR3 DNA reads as TGTGCCAGCAGTAGGGGACAGGGATTCTCCTACAATGAGCAGTTCTTC.

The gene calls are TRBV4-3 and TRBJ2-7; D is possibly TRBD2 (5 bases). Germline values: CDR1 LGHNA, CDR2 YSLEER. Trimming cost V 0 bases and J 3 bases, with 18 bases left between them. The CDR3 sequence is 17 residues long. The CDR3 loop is CASSQEFAGDLHYEQYF. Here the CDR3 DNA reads TGCGCCAGCAGCCAAGAATTCGCGGGTGATCTCCACTACGAGCAGTACTTC.

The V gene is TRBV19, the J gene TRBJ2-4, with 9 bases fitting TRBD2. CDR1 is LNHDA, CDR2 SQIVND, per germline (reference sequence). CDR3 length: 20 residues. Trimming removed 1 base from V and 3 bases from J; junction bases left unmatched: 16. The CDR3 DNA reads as TGTGCCAGTAGTATAGTAGGCAGCGGGAGGTCTTCCGGGCTCAAAAACATTCAGTACTTC. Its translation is CASSIVGSGRSSGLKNIQYF.

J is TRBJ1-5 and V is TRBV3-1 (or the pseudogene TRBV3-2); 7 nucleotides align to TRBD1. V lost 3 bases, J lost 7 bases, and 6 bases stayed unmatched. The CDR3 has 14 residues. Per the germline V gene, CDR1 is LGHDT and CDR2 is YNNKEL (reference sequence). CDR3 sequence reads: CASSQGTGEQPQHF. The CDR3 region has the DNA TGTGCCAGCAGCCAGGGAACAGGGGAACAGCCCCAGCATTTT.

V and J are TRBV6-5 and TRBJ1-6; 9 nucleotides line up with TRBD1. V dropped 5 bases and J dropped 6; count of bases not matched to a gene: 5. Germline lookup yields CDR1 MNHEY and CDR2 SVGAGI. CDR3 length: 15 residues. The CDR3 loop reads CASSRQGDANSPLHF. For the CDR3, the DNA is TGTGCCAGCAGTCGACAGGGGGATGCTAATTCACCCCTCCACTTT.

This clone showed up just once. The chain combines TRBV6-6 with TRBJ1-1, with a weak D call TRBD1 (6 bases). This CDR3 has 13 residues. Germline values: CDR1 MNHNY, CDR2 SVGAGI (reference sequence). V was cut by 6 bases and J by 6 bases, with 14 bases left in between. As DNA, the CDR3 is TGTGCCAGCAGCCCGGGCCCAGGGGCTGAAGCTTTCTTT. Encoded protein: CASSPGPGAEAFF.

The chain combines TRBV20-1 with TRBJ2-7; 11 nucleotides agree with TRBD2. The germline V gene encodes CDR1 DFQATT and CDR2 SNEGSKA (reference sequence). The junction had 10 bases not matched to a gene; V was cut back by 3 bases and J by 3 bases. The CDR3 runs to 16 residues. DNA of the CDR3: TGCAGTGCTAGTATGATAGCGGGAGGGCTTTTCTACGAGCAGTACTTC. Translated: CSASMIAGGLFYEQYF.

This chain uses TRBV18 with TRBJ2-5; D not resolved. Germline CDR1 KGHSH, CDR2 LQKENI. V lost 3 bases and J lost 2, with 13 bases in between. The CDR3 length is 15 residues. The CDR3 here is CASSPVRVSQETQYF. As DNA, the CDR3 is TGTGCCAGCTCACCGGTCCGGGTGTCGCAAGAGACCCAGTACTTC.

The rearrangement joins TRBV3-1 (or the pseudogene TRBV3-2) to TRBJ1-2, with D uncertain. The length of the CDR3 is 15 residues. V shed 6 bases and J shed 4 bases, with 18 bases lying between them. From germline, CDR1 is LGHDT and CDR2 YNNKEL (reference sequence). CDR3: CASSPGGENIYGYTF. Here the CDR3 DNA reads TGTGCCAGCAGTCCGGGCGGGGAGAACATCTATGGCTACACCTTC.

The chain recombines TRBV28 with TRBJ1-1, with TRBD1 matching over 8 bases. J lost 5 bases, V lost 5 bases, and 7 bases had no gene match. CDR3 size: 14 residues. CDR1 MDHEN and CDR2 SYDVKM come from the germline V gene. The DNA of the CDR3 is TGTGCCAGCAGTATCACAGGGGGTTGGACTGAAGCTTTCTTT. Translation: CASSITGGWTEAFF. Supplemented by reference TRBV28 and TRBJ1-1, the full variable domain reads DVKVTQSSRYLVKRTGEKVFLECVQDMDHENMFWYRQDPGLGLRLIYFSYDVKMKEKGDIPEGYSVSREKKERFSLILESASTNQTSMYLCASSITGGWTEAFFGQGTRLTVV.

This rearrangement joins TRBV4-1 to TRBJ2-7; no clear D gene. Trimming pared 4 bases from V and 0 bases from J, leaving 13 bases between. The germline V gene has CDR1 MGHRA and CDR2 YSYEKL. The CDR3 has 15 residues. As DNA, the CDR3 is TGCGCCAGCAGCCTTCTTGGCGGCAGCTCCTACGAGCAGTACTTC. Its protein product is CASSLLGGSSYEQYF.

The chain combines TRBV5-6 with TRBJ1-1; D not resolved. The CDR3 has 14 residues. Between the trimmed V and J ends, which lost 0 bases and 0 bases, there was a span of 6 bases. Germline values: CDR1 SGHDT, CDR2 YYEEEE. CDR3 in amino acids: CASSLELLNTEAFF. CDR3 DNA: TGTGCCAGCAGCTTGGAACTTTTGAACACTGAAGCTTTCTTT. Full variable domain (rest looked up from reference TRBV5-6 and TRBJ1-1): DAGVTQSPTHLIKTRGQQVTLRCSPKSGHDTVSWYQQALGQGPQFIFQYYEEEERQRGNFPDRFSGHQFPNYSSELNVNALLLGDSALYLCASSLELLNTEAFFGQGTRLTVV.

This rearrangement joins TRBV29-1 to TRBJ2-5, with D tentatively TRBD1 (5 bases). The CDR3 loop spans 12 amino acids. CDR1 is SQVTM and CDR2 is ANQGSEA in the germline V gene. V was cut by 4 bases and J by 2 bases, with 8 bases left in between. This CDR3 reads CSVAQGQETQYF. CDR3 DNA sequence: TGCAGCGTTGCCCAGGGACAAGAGACCCAGTACTTC. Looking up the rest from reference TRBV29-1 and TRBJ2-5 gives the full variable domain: SAVISQKPSRDICQRGTSLTIQCQVDSQVTMMFWYRQQPGQSLTLIATANQGSEATYESGFVIDKFPISRPNLTFSTLTVSNMSPEDSSIYLCSVAQGQETQYFGPGTRLLVL.

CDR3 sequence: CASSEVGVQYF. CDR3 DNA sequence: TGTGCCAGCAGTGAAGTAGGGGTGCAGTACTTC. The chain has TRBV6-1 and TRBJ2-7; D perhaps matches TRBD1 (5 bases). V was trimmed by 1 base and J by 9 bases, leaving 7 bases between them. Germline values: CDR1 MNHNS, CDR2 SASEGT. The CDR3 extends over 11 amino acids.

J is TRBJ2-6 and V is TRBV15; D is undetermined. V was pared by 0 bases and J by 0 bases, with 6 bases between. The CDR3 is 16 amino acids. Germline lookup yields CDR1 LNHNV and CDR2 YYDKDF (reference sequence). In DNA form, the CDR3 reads TGTGCCACCAGCAGAGATCCGGGCTCTGGGGCCAACGTCCTGACTTTC. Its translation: CATSRDPGSGANVLTF.

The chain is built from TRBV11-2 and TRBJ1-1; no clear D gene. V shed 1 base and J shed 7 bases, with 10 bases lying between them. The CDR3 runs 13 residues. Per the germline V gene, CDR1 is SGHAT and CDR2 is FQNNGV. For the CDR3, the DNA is TGTGCCAGCAGCTTAGGGAGAGGAGGTGAAGCTTTCTTT. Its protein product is CASSLGRGGEAFF.

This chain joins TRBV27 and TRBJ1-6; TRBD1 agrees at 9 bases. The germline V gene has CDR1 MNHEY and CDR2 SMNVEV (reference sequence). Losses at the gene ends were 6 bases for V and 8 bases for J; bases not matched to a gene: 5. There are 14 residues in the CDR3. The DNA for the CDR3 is TGTGCCAGCAGAACGGGACAGGGAGATTCACCCCTCCACTTT. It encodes CASRTGQGDSPLHF.

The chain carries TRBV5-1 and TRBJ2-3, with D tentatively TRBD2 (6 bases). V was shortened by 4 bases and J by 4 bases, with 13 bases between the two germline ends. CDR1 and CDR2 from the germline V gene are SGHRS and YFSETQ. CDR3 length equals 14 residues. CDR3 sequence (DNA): TGCGCCAGCAGCCCGCGGGACCGAGCAGATACGCAGTATTTT. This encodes CASSPRDRADTQYF.

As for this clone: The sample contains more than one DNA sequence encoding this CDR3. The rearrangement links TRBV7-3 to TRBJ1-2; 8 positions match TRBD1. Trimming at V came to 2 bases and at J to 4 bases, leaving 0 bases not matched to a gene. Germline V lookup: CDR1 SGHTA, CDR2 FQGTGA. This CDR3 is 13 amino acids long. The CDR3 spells CASSLDRGYGYTF. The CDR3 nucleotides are TGTGCCAGCAGCTTAGACAGGGGCTATGGCTACACCTTC.

This CDR3 is CASSLVPLQGREQFF. The CDR3 coding sequence is TGTGCCAGCAGCTTAGTCCCTCTACAGGGTAGAGAGCAGTTCTTC. This chain uses TRBV13 with TRBJ2-1; D perhaps matches TRBD1 (6 bases). Germline lookup yields CDR1 PRHDT and CDR2 FYEKMQ (reference sequence). V was clipped by 1 base and J by 10 bases, with 17 bases between them. This CDR3 has 15 residues.

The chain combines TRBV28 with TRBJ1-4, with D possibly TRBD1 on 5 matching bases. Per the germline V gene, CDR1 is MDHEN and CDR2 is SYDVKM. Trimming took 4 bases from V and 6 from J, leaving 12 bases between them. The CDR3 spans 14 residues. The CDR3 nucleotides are TGTGCCAGCAGTTCCGGGACTTTGGATGAAAAACTGTTTTTT. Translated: CASSSGTLDEKLFF.

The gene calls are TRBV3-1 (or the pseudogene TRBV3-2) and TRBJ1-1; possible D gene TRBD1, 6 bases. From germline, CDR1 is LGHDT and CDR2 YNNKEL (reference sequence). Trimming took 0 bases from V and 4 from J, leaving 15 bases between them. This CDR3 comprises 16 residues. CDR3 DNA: TGTGCCAGCAGCCAAGAATTGGGGGGGCTGGTCACTGAAGCTTTCTTT. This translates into CASSQELGGLVTEAFF.

The CDR3 nucleotides are TGTGCCAGCAGCAAGGACAGGTCTAGCCCCACTCTCCACTTT. It encodes CASSKDRSSPTLHF. This chain connects TRBV2 to TRBJ1-6; TRBD1 aligns across 7 bases. Trimming removed 6 bases from V and 16 bases from J; junction bases left unmatched: 15. Germline loops: CDR1 SNHLY, CDR2 FYNNEI. This CDR3 is 14 amino acids long.

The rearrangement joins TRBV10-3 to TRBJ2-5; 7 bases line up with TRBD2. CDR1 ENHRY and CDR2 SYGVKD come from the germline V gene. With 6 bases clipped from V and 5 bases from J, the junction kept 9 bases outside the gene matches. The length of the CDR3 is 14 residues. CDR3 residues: CAIRGGGEGETQYF. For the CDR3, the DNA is TGTGCCATCAGGGGCGGGGGTGAGGGGGAGACCCAGTACTTC.

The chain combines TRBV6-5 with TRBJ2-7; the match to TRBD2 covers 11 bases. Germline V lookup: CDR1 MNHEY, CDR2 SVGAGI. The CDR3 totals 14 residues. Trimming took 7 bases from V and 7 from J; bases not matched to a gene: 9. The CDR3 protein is CASKFSGRAEEQYF. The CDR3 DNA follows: TGTGCCAGCAAGTTTAGCGGGAGGGCCGAAGAGCAGTACTTC.

This CDR3 reads CASGQDRVTEAFF. CDR3 sequence (DNA): TGTGCCAGCGGCCAGGACAGGGTCACTGAAGCTTTCTTT. This chain links TRBV5-5 with TRBJ1-1; 8 bases are a match to TRBD1. Per germline, CDR1 SGHKS and CDR2 YYEKEE (reference sequence). The CDR3 runs 13 residues. V shed 7 bases, J shed 4 bases, and the junction held 6 bases outside the gene matches. Full variable domain (missing parts from reference TRBV5-5 and TRBJ1-1): DAGVTQSPTHLIKTRGQQVTLRCSPISGHKSVSWYQQVLGQGPQFIFQYYEKEERGRGNFPDRFSARQFPNYSSELNVNALLLGDSALYLCASGQDRVTEAFFGQGTRLTVV.